The 18 T cell receptor beta chains below come from one sample, sequenced in a study of T cell repertoires in cytomegalovirus infection. TCRdb passed the reads through MiXCR, listing each CDR3 protein once. The repertoire holds approximately 130,000 distinct CDR3 sequences, more than 7% seen once, with roughly a tenth in the top ten. Material for sequencing was PBMCs. The receptors derive from a human donor in good health (CMV status not recorded). Some clones in this sample may be carry-over from other donors' samples.

The rearrangement links TRBV4-2 to TRBJ2-5, with 8 nucleotides matching TRBD2. V lost 5 bases and J lost 5; bases outside the gene matches: 4. The CDR3 extends over 13 amino acids. CDR1 is LGHNA and CDR2 is YNFKEQ in the germline V gene. The CDR3 here is CASSIRLAETQYF. DNA for the CDR3: TGTGCCAGCAGCATTAGACTAGCGGAGACCCAGTACTTC.

This clonotype was counted a few times. V and J are TRBV2 and TRBJ1-2; D is unresolved. The CDR3 sequence is 16 residues long. CDR1 and CDR2 (germline): SNHLY, FYNNEI. V lost 1 base and J 4 bases, leaving 16 bases between the germline ends. The CDR3: CASSEVFGARGYGYTF. The CDR3 coding sequence is TGTGCCAGCAGTGAAGTATTTGGAGCCCGGGGCTATGGCTACACCTTC.

Ten or more counts support this clonotype. This chain uses TRBV6-1 with TRBJ2-3, with TRBD2 as a possible D gene (6 bases). Per germline, CDR1 MNHNS and CDR2 SASEGT. The CDR3 consists of 17 residues. Trimming cost V 2 bases and J 5 bases, with 20 bases left between them. CDR3: CASSESIAGRSIDTQYF. CDR3 nucleotide sequence: TGTGCCAGCAGTGAATCCATTGCGGGGCGGTCCATAGATACGCAGTATTTT.

J is TRBJ2-7 and V is TRBV7-9; no clear D gene. The CDR3 consists of 14 residues. Per germline, CDR1 SEHNR and CDR2 FQNEAQ (reference sequence). V was pared by 1 base and J by 0 bases, with 7 bases between. The CDR3 is CASSLEMGSYEQYF. Here the CDR3 DNA reads TGTGCCAGCAGCTTAGAAATGGGCTCCTACGAGCAGTACTTC.

This clonotype has a count of ten or more. The J gene is TRBJ2-3, the V gene TRBV2; D is ambiguous. CDR1 and CDR2 (germline): SNHLY, FYNNEI. Trimming took off 5 bases at V and 6 bases at J, with 12 bases between the two ends. The CDR3 sequence is 13 residues long. CDR3 DNA: TGTGCCAGCAGTTTTCCGGCTGGGGATACGCAGTATTTT. Translating it yields CASSFPAGDTQYF.

There are many counts of this clonotype. The chain is built from TRBV7-9 and TRBJ2-7, with D tentatively TRBD1 (5 bases). Germline V gene sequence: CDR1 SEHNR, CDR2 FQNEAQ (reference sequence). Trimming removed 7 bases from V and 6 bases from J, with 16 bases in between. This CDR3 has 13 amino acids. The CDR3 sequence: CASIDGARSEQYF. The CDR3 DNA reads TGTGCCAGCATCGATGGGGCACGCTCCGAGCAGTACTTC.

The chain employs TRBV5-1 and TRBJ2-7; 7 bases fit TRBD1. CDR1 and CDR2 from the germline V gene are SGHRS and YFSETQ. CDR3 length: 14 amino acids. Trimming took 0 bases from V and 3 from J; bases not matched to a gene: 3. CDR3 bases: TGCGCCAGCAGCTTGGCCGGGACAGTCTACGAGCAGTACTTC. Residues: CASSLAGTVYEQYF.

This clonotype has more than one count but fewer than ten. The rearrangement joins TRBV7-9 to TRBJ1-1; D not resolved. The germline CDR1 and CDR2 sequences are SEHNR and FQNEAQ (reference sequence). The CDR3 is 13 amino acids. V shed 1 base and J shed 10 bases, with 13 bases lying between them. In nucleotides, the CDR3 is TGTGCCAGCAGCTTAGACAGCACGCGGGGAGCTTTCTTT. Protein product: CASSLDSTRGAFF.

This clonotype was detected ten times or more. V gene TRBV25-1 combines with J gene TRBJ1-2; no firm D call. Trimming cost V 2 bases and J 8 bases, with 12 bases left between them. CDR3 size: 13 residues. From germline, CDR1 is MGHDK and CDR2 SYGVNS. This chain's CDR3 is CASSENAVYGYTF. The CDR3 DNA is TGTGCCAGCAGTGAAAATGCGGTGTACGGCTACACCTTC.

This clonotype showed up many times. The chain links TRBV7-6 to TRBJ2-1; possibly TRBD1 or TRBD2 for D (6 bases each). Between the trimmed V and J ends, which lost 6 bases and 2 bases, there was a span of 20 bases. The CDR3 has 17 amino acids. Looked up from germline, CDR1 is SGHVS and CDR2 is FNYEAQ. CDR3 protein: CASSPGAGKNPYNEQFF. The CDR3 DNA is TGTGCCAGCAGTCCAGGGGCGGGAAAGAACCCCTACAATGAGCAGTTCTTC. Together with reference TRBV7-6 and TRBJ2-1, the CDR3 gives the full variable domain: GAGVSQSPRYKVTKRGQDVALRCDPISGHVSLYWYRQALGQGPEFLTYFNYEAQQDKSGLPNDRFSAERPEGSISTLTIQRTEQRDSAMYRCASSPGAGKNPYNEQFFGPGTRLTVL.

This clonotype was counted ten times or more. This rearrangement joins TRBV12-3 or TRBV12-4 to TRBJ2-2; 10 bases map to TRBD2. V shed 7 bases, J shed 3 bases, and the junction held 8 bases outside the gene matches. The length of the CDR3 is 16 residues. The CDR3 is CASTQGLAGDTGELFF. The CDR3 DNA follows: TGTGCCAGCACCCAAGGGCTAGCGGGGGACACCGGGGAGCTGTTTTTT.

The chain couples TRBV20-1 to TRBJ2-2, with 8 bases that match TRBD1. The CDR3 loop spans 14 amino acids. The germline V gene encodes CDR1 DFQATT and CDR2 SNEGSKA (reference sequence). The ends lost 0 bases at V and 9 bases at J; junction bases unmatched: 6. CDR3 coding DNA: TGCAGTGCTAGAGATCCAGGGGGCGGCCGGGAGCTGTTTTTT. Amino acid sequence: CSARDPGGGRELFF.

This clonotype was observed a few times. V usage is TRBV5-5 and J usage is TRBJ1-2; D is unresolved. Trimming pared 4 bases from V and 5 bases from J, leaving 18 bases between. The CDR3 consists of 15 residues. Germline CDR1 SGHKS, CDR2 YYEKEE (reference sequence). For the CDR3, the DNA is TGTGCCAGCAGCGAAAGCACGGCACAAGGGTATGGCTACACCTTC. It specifies CASSESTAQGYGYTF. Combining the CDR3 with reference TRBV5-5 and TRBJ1-2 gives the whole variable domain DAGVTQSPTHLIKTRGQQVTLRCSPISGHKSVSWYQQVLGQGPQFIFQYYEKEERGRGNFPDRFSARQFPNYSSELNVNALLLGDSALYLCASSESTAQGYGYTFGSGTRLTVV.

The chain combines TRBV2 with TRBJ2-7; no reliable D call. The CDR3 runs 12 residues. CDR1 and CDR2 (germline): SNHLY, FYNNEI. The V end lost 6 bases, the J end lost 5 bases, and 11 bases lay between the germline ends. CDR3 sequence: CASRYHSDEQYF. The CDR3 nucleotides read TGTGCCAGCAGGTATCACAGTGACGAGCAGTACTTC.

This clonotype was seen ten or more times. The V call is TRBV5-6, the J call TRBJ2-1; D gene unclear. Looked up from germline, CDR1 is SGHDT and CDR2 is YYEEEE. The CDR3 contains 15 residues. V was shortened by 0 bases and J by 0 bases, with 7 bases between the two germline ends. For the CDR3, the DNA is TGTGCCAGCAGCTTGGTAGGCCTCTCCTACAATGAGCAGTTCTTC. Translating it yields CASSLVGLSYNEQFF.

This clonotype was seen ten or more times. The chain employs TRBV7-9 and TRBJ1-4; D ambiguous. This CDR3 has 13 amino acids. Looked up from germline, CDR1 is SEHNR and CDR2 is FQNEAQ (reference sequence). Trimming pared 4 bases from V and 8 bases from J, leaving 11 bases between. CDR3 in amino acids: CASSSDTGEKLFF. DNA of the CDR3: TGTGCCAGCAGCTCCGACACGGGAGAAAAACTGTTTTTT.

This clonotype was recorded many times. The rearrangement links TRBV7-2 to TRBJ2-5; the D gene is possibly TRBD1 (6 bases). The length of the CDR3 is 14 residues. Germline V gives CDR1 SGHTA, CDR2 FQGNSA. Trimming stripped 4 bases from V and 0 bases from J, with 9 bases between. CDR3 sequence reads: CASSYGTYQETQYF. CDR3 nucleotide sequence: TGTGCCAGCAGCTATGGGACATACCAAGAGACCCAGTACTTC.

The chain combines TRBV13 with TRBJ2-4; 11 bases match TRBD2. The germline V gene encodes CDR1 PRHDT and CDR2 FYEKMQ (reference sequence). This CDR3 is built from 19 residues. V gave up 3 bases and J gave up 0 bases; unmatched junction bases: 10. In DNA, the CDR3 is TGTGCCAGCAGCTTTACTAGCGGGGGCTCGGGGATAGCCAAAAACATTCAGTACTTC. It yields the protein CASSFTSGGSGIAKNIQYF. The entire variable domain, with the rest obtained from reference TRBV13 and TRBJ2-4, is as follows: AAGVIQSPRHLIKEKRETATLKCYPIPRHDTVYWYQQGPGQDPQFLISFYEKMQSDKGSIPDRFSAQQFSDYHSELNMSSLELGDSALYFCASSFTSGGSGIAKNIQYFGAGTRLSVL.